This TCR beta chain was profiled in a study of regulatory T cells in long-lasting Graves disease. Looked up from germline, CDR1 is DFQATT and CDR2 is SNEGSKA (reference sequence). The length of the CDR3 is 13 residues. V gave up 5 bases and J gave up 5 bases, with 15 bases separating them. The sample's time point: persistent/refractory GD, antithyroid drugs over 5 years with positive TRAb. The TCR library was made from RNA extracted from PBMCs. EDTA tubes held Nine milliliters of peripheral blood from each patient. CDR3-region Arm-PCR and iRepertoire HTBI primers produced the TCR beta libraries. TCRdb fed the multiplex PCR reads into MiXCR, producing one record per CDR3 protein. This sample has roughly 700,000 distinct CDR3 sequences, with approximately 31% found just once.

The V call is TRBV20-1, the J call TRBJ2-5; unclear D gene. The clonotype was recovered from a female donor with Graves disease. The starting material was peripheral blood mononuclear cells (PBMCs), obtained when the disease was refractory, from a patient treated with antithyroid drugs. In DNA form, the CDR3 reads TGCAGTGCTCTCCCTGGGGTTGTTGAGACCCAGTACTTC. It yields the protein CSALPGVVETQYF.